This TCR beta chain was captured in a study of tumor and adjacent non-tumor tissue in lung cancer. The library came from three nested PCR rounds adapted from ARM-PCR protocols. Using its own MiXCR run on the multiplex PCR reads, TCRdb lists one record per CDR3 protein. The sample contains approximately 79,000 distinct CDR3 sequences, roughly three fifths of which appear only once. The template was RNA from unsorted bulk tissue. Germline V gene sequence: CDR1 SQVTM, CDR2 ANQGSEA. V lost 2 bases and J 8 bases, leaving 15 bases between the germline ends. The length of the CDR3 is 13 residues. This clonotype was found many times.

The gene calls are TRBV29-1 and TRBJ1-2; D is unclear. Sequenced sample: lung tumor tissue. The receptor comes from a man in his sixties or seventies with non-small cell lung cancer. In nucleotides, the CDR3 is TGCAGCGTTGAAATAGGAGGAGGAGGGGGCTACACCTTC. Protein sequence: CSVEIGGGGGYTF. Full variable domain (outside the CDR3, taken from reference TRBV29-1 and TRBJ1-2): SAVISQKPSRDICQRGTSLTIQCQVDSQVTMMFWYRQQPGQSLTLIATANQGSEATYESGFVIDKFPISRPNLTFSTLTVSNMSPEDSSIYLCSVEIGGGGGYTFGSGTRLTVV.